The 12 T cell receptor beta chains listed next were all sequenced from one sample in a study of blood T cells in healthy people across ages. Combining a sample-barcoded 5' primer with a J-beta primer mix, a second PCR ran for roughly 7 to 12 cycles. TCRdb independently ran MiXCR on the 5' RACE reads; one entry per CDR3 protein. The sample shows hundreds of thousands of distinct CDR3 sequences, about 28% of them seen only once. The specimen sequenced was blood. These receptors were taken from a woman of 80 years or more in good health.

This clonotype came up a few times. This sequence joins TRBV18 and TRBJ1-2; 7 nucleotides agree with TRBD1. Germline assignment: CDR1 KGHSH and CDR2 LQKENI. The CDR3 contains 15 residues. V trimming: 3 bases; J trimming: 0 bases; junction bases outside the gene matches: 4. Here the CDR3 DNA reads TGTGCCAGCTCACCCGACAGGGACACTAACTATGGCTACACCTTC. Translation: CASSPDRDTNYGYTF.

Turning to this clonotype: This may arise from a read error, as a much more abundant clone is one base away. V and J are TRBV9 and TRBJ2-3; either TRBD1 or TRBD2 may fit D (6 bases each). Germline V lookup: CDR1 SGDLS, CDR2 YYNGEE. The ends were cut back, 4 bases at V and 5 bases at J, with 11 bases in the middle. The CDR3 has 13 residues. CDR3 sequence (DNA): TGTGCCAGCAGCACCCGGGGGCGAGATACGCAGTATTTT. Residues: CASSTRGRDTQYF.

Notes on this clonotype: The junction shows a germline mismatch at one end, possibly a read error. The rearrangement joins TRBV5-1 to TRBJ1-2, with a tentative D call TRBD1 (5 bases). The V gene's germline CDR1 is SGHRS and CDR2 YFSETQ. The CDR3 loop spans 14 amino acids. The CDR3 DNA reads TGCGCCAGCAGCCCCGGACATACTAACTATGGCTACGCCTTC. It translates to CASSPGHTNYGYAF.

This clonotype was counted between two and nine times. The chain carries TRBV5-1 and TRBJ2-1; tentatively, D is TRBD1 or TRBD2 (5 bases each). The DNA end favors TRBJ2-7, so the J call may be wrong. The CDR3 is 13 residues long. Germline CDR1 reads SGHRS; CDR2 reads YFSETQ. The CDR3 sequence: CASRDGSYNEQYF. Here the CDR3 DNA reads TGCGCCAGCCGGGACGGATCCTACAATGAGCAGTACTTC.

In its sample, this clonotype was seen a few times. It may be a read error: a sequence one base away is much more abundant. The V and J genes are TRBV7-9 and TRBJ2-1; 7 bases match TRBD1. The J call could be wrong; TRBJ2-7 is a better fit for the DNA end. There are 14 residues in the CDR3. The germline CDR1 and CDR2 sequences are SEHNR and FQNEAQ (reference sequence). The CDR3 sequence: CASSSDRVDNEQYF. CDR3 nucleotide sequence: TGTGCCAGCAGCTCAGACAGGGTAGACAATGAGCAGTACTTC.

Only one count was recorded for this clonotype. The chain couples TRBV27 to TRBJ1-1, with D possibly being TRBD1 (5 bases). V lost 5 bases and J 10 bases, leaving 17 bases between the germline ends. This CDR3 spans 13 amino acids. The germline CDR1 and CDR2 sequences are MNHEY and SMNVEV (reference sequence). The CDR3 loop reads CASSTGNLEGAFF. Here the CDR3 DNA reads TGTGCCAGCAGTACAGGAAACTTAGAGGGAGCTTTCTTT.

The chain is built from TRBV10-1 and TRBJ2-2, with a weak D call TRBD1 (5 bases). This CDR3 is 13 amino acids long. The germline CDR1 and CDR2 sequences are WNHNN and SYGVQD (reference sequence). Trimming took off 4 bases at V and 8 bases at J, with 11 bases between the two ends. The CDR3 DNA is TGCGCCAGCAGTGCGACAGTCGGAGGGGAGCTGTTTTTT. Translated: CASSATVGGELFF.

This clonotype was observed many times. The chain combines TRBV7-2 with TRBJ1-1; D is undetermined. Germline V CDR1 and CDR2: SGHTA, FQGNSA. Trimming removed 6 bases from V and 0 bases from J, with 14 bases in between. The CDR3 runs to 15 residues. The CDR3 here is CASRPQSVLNTEAFF. In nucleotides, the CDR3 is TGTGCCAGCAGACCACAAAGCGTCCTGAACACTGAAGCTTTCTTT.

This clonotype was counted only a few times. The rearrangement uses TRBV7-2 and TRBJ2-2; D possibly corresponds to TRBD2 (6 bases). The length of the CDR3 is 15 residues. V was cut by 6 bases and J by 6 bases, with 17 bases left in between. CDR1 is SGHTA, CDR2 FQGNSA, per germline. CDR3 DNA sequence: TGTGCCAGCAGTTTGGACTACTCTAGGGCCGGGGAGCTGTTTTTT. Protein product: CASSLDYSRAGELFF.

V is TRBV30 and J is TRBJ1-6, with 9 bases fitting TRBD1. This CDR3 comprises 15 residues. V shed 0 bases, J shed 7 bases, and the junction held 4 bases outside the gene matches. The germline V gene has CDR1 GTSNPN and CDR2 SVGIG (reference sequence). DNA for the CDR3: TGTGCCTGGAGTGTACAGGGACAGGGCAATTCACCCCTCCACTTT. Translated, it gives CAWSVQGQGNSPLHF.

This CDR3 is CASSYAVPLRGTQYF. CDR3 in DNA: TGTGCCAGCAGTTACGCGGTCCCGCTTAGAGGGACCCAGTACTTC. The genes are TRBV6-6 and TRBJ2-7, with D unclear. The J call may be mistaken, given a closer DNA end match to TRBJ2-5. Germline CDR1 MNHNY, CDR2 SVGAGI (reference sequence). CDR3 length equals 15 residues.

The rearrangement joins TRBV4-2 to TRBJ2-7, with 11 bases matching TRBD2. The length of the CDR3 is 16 residues. With 4 bases clipped from V and 0 bases from J, the junction kept 5 bases outside the gene matches. Germline-derived CDR1 and CDR2 are LGHNA and YNFKEQ. In DNA form, the CDR3 reads TGTGCCAGCAGCCCCGGGACTAGCGGTCTCTCCTACGAGCAGTACTTC. It encodes CASSPGTSGLSYEQYF.